The clone carrying this TCR beta chain was picked up one time. Its antigen is still unknown. Both 60 Vbeta primers and 13 Jbeta primers went into the PCR. TCRdb keeps only in-frame clones here, not all; method: immunoSEQ multiplex PCR. The sample has about 140,000 clones; 80% are singletons. This sample was taken from a study of cytomegalovirus exposure and HLA in healthy donors. Germline CDR1 reads MNHEY; CDR2 reads SVGAGI. The CDR3 length is 14 residues. With 7 bases removed from V and 2 bases from J, the gap between germline ends came to 12 bases. Study outcomes and limitations: Diagnosis of cytomegalovirus status made by the classifier reportedly showed high specificity and sensitivity. The likely origin of a cluster of highly shared sequence variants was a sequencing artifact.

The clonotype originates from a man in his forties or fifties in good health and CMV-seronegative. Source material: PBMCs. This chain joins TRBV6-5 and TRBJ1-3, with a possible D match to TRBD1 (6 bases). CDR3 DNA: TGTGCCAGCAAGTCAACAGGGCCTGGAAACACCATATATTTT. This translates into CASKSTGPGNTIYF.